These 10 T cell receptor beta chains were sequenced from one sample in a study of blood T cell repertoires in COVID-19. Sequencing used immunoSEQ multiplex PCR; TCRdb keeps in-frame clones, though not all of them. The sample consists of approximately 200,000 clones, approximately 84% of them appearing once. Sequencing was carried out using peripheral blood. Every receptor here comes from a woman under 40 who had recovered from COVID-19.

This sequence joins TRBV5-1 and TRBJ2-5; 9 bases agree with TRBD2. CDR1 is SGHRS, CDR2 YFSETQ, per germline. The length of the CDR3 is 16 residues. After removal of 2 bases from V and 5 bases from J, the junction contained 10 bases not matched to a gene. CDR3: CASSFPAGGGGETQYF. The CDR3 nucleotides read TGCGCCAGCAGCTTTCCGGCGGGGGGGGGCGGGGAGACCCAGTACTTC. The full variable domain, in which reference TRBV5-1 and TRBJ2-5 provide the parts outside the CDR3, is KAGVTQTPRYLIKTRGQQVTLSCSPISGHRSVSWYQQTPGQGLQFLFEYFSETQRNKGNFPGRFSGRQFSNSRSEMNVSTLELGDSALYLCASSFPAGGGGETQYFGPGTRLLVL.

This chain connects TRBV30 to TRBJ1-2; a possible D gene is TRBD1 (6 bases). V was clipped by 2 bases and J by 7 bases, with 11 bases between them. The length of the CDR3 is 12 residues. Germline V gene sequence: CDR1 GTSNPN, CDR2 SVGIG (reference sequence). The CDR3 region is CAWSPGVGGYTF. The CDR3 DNA follows: TGTGCCTGGAGTCCAGGGGTCGGTGGCTACACCTTC.

This clone was detected once. The chain links TRBV2 to TRBJ1-1, with 7 bases identical to TRBD1. The CDR3 extends over 13 amino acids. After removal of 8 bases from V and 1 base from J, the junction contained 4 bases not matched to a gene. The V gene's germline CDR1 is SNHLY and CDR2 FYNNEI. CDR3 sequence (DNA): TGTGCCAGCGGACGACAGGGGAACACTGAAGCTTTCTTT. It encodes CASGRQGNTEAFF.

The chain employs TRBV6-5 and TRBJ1-5; tentatively, D is TRBD1 (5 bases). The CDR3 is made up of 14 amino acids. V was clipped by 5 bases and J by 5 bases, with 13 bases between them. The germline V gene encodes CDR1 MNHEY and CDR2 SVGAGI. As DNA, the CDR3 is TGTGCCAGCAGTCGGGGCCGGGGGTATCAGCCCCAGCATTTT. The encoded protein is CASSRGRGYQPQHF.

CDR3 coding DNA: TGTGCCAGCAGAAAGCGGGCCGGGAATGAGCAGTTCTTC. It encodes CASRKRAGNEQFF. The V call is TRBV6-5, the J call TRBJ2-1; tentatively, D is TRBD2 (6 bases). Germline CDR1 and CDR2: MNHEY and SVGAGI. Trimming left V 6 bases short and J 7 bases short, with 13 bases between. The CDR3 has 13 residues.

The V gene is TRBV29-1, the J gene TRBJ2-1; TRBD2 matches at 9 bases. V shed 5 bases and J 6 bases; nucleotides not matched to a gene: 17. The CDR3 length is 17 residues. Germline assignment: CDR1 SQVTM and CDR2 ANQGSEA. The CDR3 nucleotides are TGCAGCGTTACGGTGGTTGGGCGGGAGGGCCGAAGCAATGAGCAGTTCTTC. The encoded protein is CSVTVVGREGRSNEQFF.

This clone was found a few times. V is TRBV19 and J is TRBJ2-7; a possible D gene is TRBD1 (6 bases). This CDR3 comprises 11 residues. CDR1 and CDR2 (germline): LNHDA, SQIVND (reference sequence). Trimming took off 7 bases at V and 2 bases at J, with 6 bases between the two ends. The CDR3 bases are TGTGCCAGTACAGGGGCCTACGAGCAGTACTTC. It yields the protein CASTGAYEQYF.

The chain employs TRBV28 and TRBJ2-7, with 12 nucleotides matching TRBD1. With 3 bases clipped from V and 5 bases from J, the junction kept 2 bases outside the gene matches. Germline V CDR1 and CDR2: MDHEN, SYDVKM. The CDR3 totals 14 residues. The CDR3: CASSLGQGADEQYF. CDR3 bases: TGTGCCAGCAGTTTGGGACAGGGGGCTGACGAGCAGTACTTC.

This chain links TRBV7-3 with TRBJ2-3; possibly TRBD2 for D (6 bases). Trimming shortened V by 1 base and J by 0 bases, and 11 bases separated the two germline ends. The CDR3 is 16 residues long. CDR1 and CDR2 from the germline V gene are SGHTA and FQGTGA. The CDR3 reads CASSLKAGISTDTQYF. CDR3 nucleotide sequence: TGTGCCAGCAGCTTAAAGGCGGGAATTAGCACAGATACGCAGTATTTT.

The V gene is TRBV9, the J gene TRBJ1-2, with D possibly matching TRBD1 (5 bases). CDR3 length equals 13 residues. Germline V gene sequence: CDR1 SGDLS, CDR2 YYNGEE. Trimming removed 2 bases at V and 4 bases at J, with 9 bases between. The CDR3 DNA reads TGTGCCAGCAGCGTCGGGGGGAGCTATGGCTACACCTTC. As protein: CASSVGGSYGYTF.